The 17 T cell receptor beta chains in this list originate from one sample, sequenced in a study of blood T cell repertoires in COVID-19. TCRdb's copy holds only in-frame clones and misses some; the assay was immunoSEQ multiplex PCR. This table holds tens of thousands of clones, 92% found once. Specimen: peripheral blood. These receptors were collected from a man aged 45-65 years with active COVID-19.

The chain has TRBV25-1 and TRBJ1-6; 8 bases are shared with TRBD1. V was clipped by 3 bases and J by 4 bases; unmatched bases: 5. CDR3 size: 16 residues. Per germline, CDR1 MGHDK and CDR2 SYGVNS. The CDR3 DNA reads TGTGCCAGCAGTGACCTAGGGACAGGATATAATTCACCCCTCCACTTT. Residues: CASSDLGTGYNSPLHF. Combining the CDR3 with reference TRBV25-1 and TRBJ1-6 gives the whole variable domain EADIYQTPRYLVIGTGKKITLECSQTMGHDKMYWYQQDPGMELHLIHYSYGVNSTEKGDLSSESTVSRIRTEHFPLTLESARPSHTSQYLCASSDLGTGYNSPLHFGNGTRLTVT.

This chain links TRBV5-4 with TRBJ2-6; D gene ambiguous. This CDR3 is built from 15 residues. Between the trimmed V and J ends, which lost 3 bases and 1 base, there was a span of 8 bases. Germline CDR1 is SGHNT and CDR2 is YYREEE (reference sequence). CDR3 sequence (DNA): TGTGCCAGCAGCTCTAGAGTATCTGGGGCCAACGTCCTGACTTTC. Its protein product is CASSSRVSGANVLTF.

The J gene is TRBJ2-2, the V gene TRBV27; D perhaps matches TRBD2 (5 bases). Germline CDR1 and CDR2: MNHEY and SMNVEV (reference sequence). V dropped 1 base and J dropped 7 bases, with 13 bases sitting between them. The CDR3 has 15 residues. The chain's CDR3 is CASSLLWERFGELFF. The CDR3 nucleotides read TGTGCCAGCAGTTTATTGTGGGAGAGGTTCGGGGAGCTGTTTTTT.

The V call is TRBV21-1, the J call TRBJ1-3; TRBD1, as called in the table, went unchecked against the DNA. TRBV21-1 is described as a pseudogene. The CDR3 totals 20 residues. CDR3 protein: CASSQGPPGFDRVCGNTIYF. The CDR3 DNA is TGTGCCAGCAGCCAGGGGCCCCCCGGGTTCGACAGGGTTTGCGGAAACACCATATATTTT.

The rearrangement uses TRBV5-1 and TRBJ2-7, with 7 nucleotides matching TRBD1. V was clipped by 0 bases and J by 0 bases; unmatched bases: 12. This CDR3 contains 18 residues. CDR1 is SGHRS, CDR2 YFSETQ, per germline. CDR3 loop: CASSLGHHRGLSSYEQYF. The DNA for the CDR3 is TGCGCCAGCAGCTTGGGACATCACAGGGGCCTTTCCTCCTACGAGCAGTACTTC. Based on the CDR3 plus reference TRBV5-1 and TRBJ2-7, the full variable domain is KAGVTQTPRYLIKTRGQQVTLSCSPISGHRSVSWYQQTPGQGLQFLFEYFSETQRNKGNFPGRFSGRQFSNSRSEMNVSTLELGDSALYLCASSLGHHRGLSSYEQYFGPGTRLTVT.

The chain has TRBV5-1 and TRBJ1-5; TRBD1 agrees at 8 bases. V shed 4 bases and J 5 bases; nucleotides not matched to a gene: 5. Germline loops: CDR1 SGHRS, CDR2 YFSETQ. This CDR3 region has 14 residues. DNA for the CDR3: TGCGCCAGCAGCCCCGACAGGGGTGATCAGCCCCAGCATTTT. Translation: CASSPDRGDQPQHF.

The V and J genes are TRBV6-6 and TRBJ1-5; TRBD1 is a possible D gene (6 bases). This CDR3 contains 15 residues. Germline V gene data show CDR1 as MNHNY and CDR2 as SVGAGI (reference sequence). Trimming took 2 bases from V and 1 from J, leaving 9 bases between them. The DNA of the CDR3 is TGTGCCAGCAGTTACGAGGGACAAAGCAATCAGCCCCAGCATTTT. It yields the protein CASSYEGQSNQPQHF.

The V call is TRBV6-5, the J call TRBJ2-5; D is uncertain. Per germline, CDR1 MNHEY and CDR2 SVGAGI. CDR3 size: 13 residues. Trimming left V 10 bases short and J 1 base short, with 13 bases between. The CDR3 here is CATSRVLQETQYF. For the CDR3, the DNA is TGTGCCACCAGCCGGGTCCTCCAAGAGACCCAGTACTTC.

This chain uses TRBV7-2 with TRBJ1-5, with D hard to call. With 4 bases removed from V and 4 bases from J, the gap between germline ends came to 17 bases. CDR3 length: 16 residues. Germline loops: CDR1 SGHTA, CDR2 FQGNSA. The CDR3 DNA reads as TGTGCCAGCAGCTCCTTCAGATGGATAGCAAATCAGCCCCAGCATTTT. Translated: CASSSFRWIANQPQHF.

DNA of the CDR3: TGTGCCAGCAGCGTAGTGGCGGGAGTAAACACCGGGGAGCTGTTTTTT. Its translation is CASSVVAGVNTGELFF. The chain couples TRBV9 to TRBJ2-2; TRBD2 matches 7 bases. The CDR3 contains 16 residues. Germline CDR1 reads SGDLS; CDR2 reads YYNGEE. After removal of 0 bases from V and 2 bases from J, the junction contained 4 bases not matched to a gene. Filled out from reference TRBV9 and TRBJ2-2, the complete variable domain reads DSGVTQTPKHLITATGQRVTLRCSPRSGDLSVYWYQQSLDQGLQFLIQYYNGEERAKGNILERFSAQQFPDLHSELNLSSLELGDSALYFCASSVVAGVNTGELFFGEGSRLTVL.

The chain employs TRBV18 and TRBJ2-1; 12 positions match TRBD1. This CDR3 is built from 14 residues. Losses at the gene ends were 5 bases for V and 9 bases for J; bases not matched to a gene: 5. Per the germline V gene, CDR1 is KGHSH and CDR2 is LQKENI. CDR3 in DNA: TGTGCCAGCTCAACCGGGACAGGGGGCGGTGAGCAGTTCTTC. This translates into CASSTGTGGGEQFF.

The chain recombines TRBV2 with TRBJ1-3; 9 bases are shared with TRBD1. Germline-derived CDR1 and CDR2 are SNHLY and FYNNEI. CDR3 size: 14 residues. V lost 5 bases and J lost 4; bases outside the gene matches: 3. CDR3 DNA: TGTGCCAGCAGTAGGGACAGGGCGGGAAACACCATATATTTT. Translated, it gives CASSRDRAGNTIYF.

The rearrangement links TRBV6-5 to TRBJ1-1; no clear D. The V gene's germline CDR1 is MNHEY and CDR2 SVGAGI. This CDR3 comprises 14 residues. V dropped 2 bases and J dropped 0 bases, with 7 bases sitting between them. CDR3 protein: CASSYAGMNTEAFF. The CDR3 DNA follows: TGTGCCAGCAGTTACGCGGGGATGAACACTGAAGCTTTCTTT.

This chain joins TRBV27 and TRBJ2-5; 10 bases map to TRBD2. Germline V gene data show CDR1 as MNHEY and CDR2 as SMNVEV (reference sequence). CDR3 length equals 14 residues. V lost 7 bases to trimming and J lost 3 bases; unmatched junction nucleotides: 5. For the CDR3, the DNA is TGTGCCAGCACCCCACTAGCGGGGAAAGAGACCCAGTACTTC. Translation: CASTPLAGKETQYF.

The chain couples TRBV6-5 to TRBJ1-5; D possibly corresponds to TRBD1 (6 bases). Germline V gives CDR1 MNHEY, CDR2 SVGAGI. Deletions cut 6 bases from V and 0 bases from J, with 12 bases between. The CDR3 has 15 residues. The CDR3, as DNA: TGTGCCAGCAGGGACAGACGCGTTAGCAATCAGCCCCAGCATTTT. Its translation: CASRDRRVSNQPQHF.

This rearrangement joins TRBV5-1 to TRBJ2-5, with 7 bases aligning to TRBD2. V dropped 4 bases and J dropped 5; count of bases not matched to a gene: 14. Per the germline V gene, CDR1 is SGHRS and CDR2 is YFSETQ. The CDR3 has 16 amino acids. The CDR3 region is CASSRGETSEGETQYF. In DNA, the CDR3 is TGCGCCAGCAGCCGGGGGGAAACTAGCGAGGGCGAGACCCAGTACTTC.

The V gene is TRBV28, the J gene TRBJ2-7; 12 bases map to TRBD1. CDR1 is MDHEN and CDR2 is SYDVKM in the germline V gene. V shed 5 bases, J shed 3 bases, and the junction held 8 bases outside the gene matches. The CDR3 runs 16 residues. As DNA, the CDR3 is TGTGCCAGCAGTCCCCACGGGACAGGGGGCGACTACGAGCAGTACTTC. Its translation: CASSPHGTGGDYEQYF.